Detailed here is one T cell receptor (beta chain). The antigen remains unidentified. Sequencing was performed with immunoSEQ multiplex PCR; in TCRdb, only in-frame clones are kept and a portion is missing. The top ten clones hold 2.5% to 3% of a sample with fewer than 70,000 clones, roughly 84% of them seen once. Stage II-IVA oral cavity squamous cell carcinoma was new and untreated by systemic or radiation therapy. This sample was included in a study of neoadjuvant anti-PD-1 for oral cavity cancer. Study-level points and caveats: Post-nivolumab, blood T cell clonality was significantly elevated in non-responders.

Trimming stripped 5 bases from V and 7 bases from J, with 14 bases between. The CDR3 has 13 amino acids. Germline CDR1 and CDR2: SGHAT and FQNNGV. The chain employs TRBV11-2 and TRBJ2-5; D tentatively fits TRBD1 or TRBD2 (5 bases each). Sequencing was performed on PBMCs, taken before nivolumab (anti-PD-1) treatment. The receptor comes from a person aged 40 to 85 with oral cavity squamous cell carcinoma. The CDR3 bases are TGTGCCAGCAGCCGAGGGGTAGAGGGGACCCAGTACTTC. The encoded protein is CASSRGVEGTQYF.